This T cell receptor (beta chain) was observed in a study of CD8+ T cells in alopecia areata. This clone has just a few counts. Its target is unknown. Broader study findings: Baseline CD8+ expansion's link to response remains uncertain, as there was one nonresponder. Sequencing of scalp samples also includes resident alphabeta T cells from normal skin.

RNA extraction was followed by reverse transcription into cDNA, which acted as the sequencing template. This table comes from immunoSEQ multiplex PCR, and its TCRdb copy is limited to in-frame clones, with some not included. The profile shows 130,000 or so clones, more than 85% of them singletons. This sample's treatment: oral pan-JAK inhibitor, 5-10 mg twice daily. Researchers took lesional scalp punch biopsies and peripheral blood from people who were alopecia areata patients. CDR3 length: 17 residues. The V and J genes are TRBV21-1 and TRBJ2-7; the tabulated D call, TRBD1, remains unverified against the DNA. TRBV21-1 is an annotated pseudogene. The sequences come from CD8+ T cells sorted from blood, collected at week 4, from a patient treated with tofacitinib. The receptor was isolated from a human donor with alopecia areata. The CDR3 coding sequence is TGTGCCAGCAGCAAGACTAGAGACAGGGCCCGCTCCTACGAGCAGTACTTC. Its translation: CASSKTRDRARSYEQYF.